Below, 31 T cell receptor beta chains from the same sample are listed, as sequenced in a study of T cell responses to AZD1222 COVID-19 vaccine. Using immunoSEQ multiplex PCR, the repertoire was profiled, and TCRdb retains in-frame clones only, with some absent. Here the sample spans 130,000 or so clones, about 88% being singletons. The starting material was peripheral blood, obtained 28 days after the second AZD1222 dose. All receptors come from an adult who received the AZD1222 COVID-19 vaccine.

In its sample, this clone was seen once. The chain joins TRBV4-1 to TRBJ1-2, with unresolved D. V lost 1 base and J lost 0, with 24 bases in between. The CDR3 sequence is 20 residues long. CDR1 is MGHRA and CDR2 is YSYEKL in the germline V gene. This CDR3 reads CASSQVFRQSRLGSNYGYTF. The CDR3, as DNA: TGCGCCAGCAGCCAAGTTTTTAGGCAGAGTCGCCTCGGTTCTAACTATGGCTACACCTTC.

The CDR3 here is CASSFSGTEAFF. DNA of the CDR3: TGTGCCAGCAGCTTCAGCGGTACTGAAGCTTTCTTT. The chain employs TRBV7-2 and TRBJ1-1; D gene unclear. The V gene lost 3 bases and the J gene lost 5 bases, with 7 bases spanning the gap. This CDR3 region has 12 residues. CDR1 and CDR2 from the germline V gene are SGHTA and FQGNSA.

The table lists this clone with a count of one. CDR3 coding DNA: TGTGCCAGCAGTGATAACAGCGGGGGTCGCAGGGATACGCAGTATTTT. Amino acids: CASSDNSGGRRDTQYF. V is TRBV2 and J is TRBJ2-3; 8 nucleotides align to TRBD2. V lost 3 bases to trimming and J lost 6 bases; unmatched junction nucleotides: 11. The CDR3 contains 16 residues. Germline CDR1 and CDR2: SNHLY and FYNNEI. Looking up the rest from reference TRBV2 and TRBJ2-3 gives the full variable domain: EPEVTQTPSHQVTQMGQEVILRCVPISNHLYFYWYRQILGQKVEFLVSFYNNEISEKSEIFDDQFSVERPDGSNFTLKIRSTKLEDSAMYFCASSDNSGGRRDTQYFGPGTRLTVL.

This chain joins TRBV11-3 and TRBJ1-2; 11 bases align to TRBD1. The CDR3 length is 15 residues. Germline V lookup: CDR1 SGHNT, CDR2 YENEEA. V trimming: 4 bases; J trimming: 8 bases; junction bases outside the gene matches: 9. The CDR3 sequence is CASSSGQGATQGYTF. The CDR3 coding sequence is TGTGCCAGCAGCTCAGGACAGGGGGCCACTCAAGGCTACACCTTC.

This CDR3 is CAASGQQNTEAFF. The CDR3 bases are TGTGCCGCTTCGGGACAGCAGAACACTGAAGCTTTCTTT. The chain combines TRBV6-5 with TRBJ1-1, with 7 bases lining up with TRBD1. V was pared by 11 bases and J by 1 base, with 7 bases of the junction left unmatched. The V gene's germline CDR1 is MNHEY and CDR2 SVGAGI. The CDR3 is 13 amino acids.

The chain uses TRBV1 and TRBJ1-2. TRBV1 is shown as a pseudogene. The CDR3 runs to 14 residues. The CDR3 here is CTSSPRDRYYGYTF. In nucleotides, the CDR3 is TGCACCAGCAGCCCCCGGGACCGATACTATGGCTACACCTTC.

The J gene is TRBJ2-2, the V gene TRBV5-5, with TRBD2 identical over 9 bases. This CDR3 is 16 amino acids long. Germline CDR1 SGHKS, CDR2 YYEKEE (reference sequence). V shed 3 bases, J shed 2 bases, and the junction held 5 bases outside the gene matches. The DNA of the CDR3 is TGTGCCAGCAGCTCCGGACTAGCGACTAACACCGGGGAGCTGTTTTTT. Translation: CASSSGLATNTGELFF.

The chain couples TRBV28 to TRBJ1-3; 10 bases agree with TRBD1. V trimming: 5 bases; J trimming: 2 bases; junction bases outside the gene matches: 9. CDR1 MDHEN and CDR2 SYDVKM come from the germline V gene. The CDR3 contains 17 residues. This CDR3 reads CASSPLGQGLTGNTIYF. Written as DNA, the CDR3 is TGTGCCAGCAGTCCCTTGGGACAGGGGTTAACTGGAAACACCATATATTTT.

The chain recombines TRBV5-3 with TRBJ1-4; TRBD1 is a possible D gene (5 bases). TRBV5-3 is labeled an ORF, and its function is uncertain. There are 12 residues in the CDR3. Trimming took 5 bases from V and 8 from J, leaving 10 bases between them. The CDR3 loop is CARRGRGEKLFF. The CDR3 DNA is TGTGCCAGAAGGGGTCGGGGCGAAAAACTGTTTTTT.

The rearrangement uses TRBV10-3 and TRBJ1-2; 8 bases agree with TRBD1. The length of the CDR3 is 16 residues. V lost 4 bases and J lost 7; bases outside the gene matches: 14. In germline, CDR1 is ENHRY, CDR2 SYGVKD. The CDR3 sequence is CAISVVPGQARGGYTF. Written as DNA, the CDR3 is TGTGCCATCAGTGTTGTCCCGGGACAGGCGCGAGGTGGCTACACCTTC.

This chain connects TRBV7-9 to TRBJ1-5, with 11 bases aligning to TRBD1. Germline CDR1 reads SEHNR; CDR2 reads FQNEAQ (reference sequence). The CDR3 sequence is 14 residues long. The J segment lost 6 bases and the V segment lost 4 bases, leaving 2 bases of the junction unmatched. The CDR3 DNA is TGTGCCAGCAGCTCGGACAGGGGGCTTCAGCCCCAGCATTTT. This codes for CASSSDRGLQPQHF.

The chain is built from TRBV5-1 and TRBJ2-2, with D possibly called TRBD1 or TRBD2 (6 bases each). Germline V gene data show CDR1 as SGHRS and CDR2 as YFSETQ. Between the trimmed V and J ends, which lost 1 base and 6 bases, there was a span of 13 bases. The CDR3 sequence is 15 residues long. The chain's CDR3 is CASSLSRGAAGELFF. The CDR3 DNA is TGCGCCAGCAGCTTGTCTAGGGGGGCCGCCGGGGAGCTGTTTTTT.

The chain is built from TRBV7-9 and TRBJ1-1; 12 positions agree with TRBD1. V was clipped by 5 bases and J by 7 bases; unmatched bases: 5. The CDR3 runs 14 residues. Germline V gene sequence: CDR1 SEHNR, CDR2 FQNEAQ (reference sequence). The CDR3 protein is CASSHGTGGGEAFF. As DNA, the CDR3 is TGTGCCAGCAGCCATGGGACAGGGGGCGGTGAAGCTTTCTTT.

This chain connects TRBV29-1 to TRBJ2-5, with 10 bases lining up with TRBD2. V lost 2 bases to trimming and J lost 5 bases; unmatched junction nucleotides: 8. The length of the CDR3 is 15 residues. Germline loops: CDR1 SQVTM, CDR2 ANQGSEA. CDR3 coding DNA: TGCAGCGTTGAACGCAGCGGGGGGGCCGCGGAGACCCAGTACTTC. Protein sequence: CSVERSGGAAETQYF. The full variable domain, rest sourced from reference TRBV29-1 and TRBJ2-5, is SAVISQKPSRDICQRGTSLTIQCQVDSQVTMMFWYRQQPGQSLTLIATANQGSEATYESGFVIDKFPISRPNLTFSTLTVSNMSPEDSSIYLCSVERSGGAAETQYFGPGTRLLVL.

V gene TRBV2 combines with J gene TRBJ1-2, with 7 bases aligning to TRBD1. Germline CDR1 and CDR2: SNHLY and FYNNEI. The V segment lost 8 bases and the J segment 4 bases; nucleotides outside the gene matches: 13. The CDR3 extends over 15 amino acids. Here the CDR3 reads CASLVHPTGTYGYTF. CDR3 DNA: TGTGCCAGCCTAGTCCACCCGACAGGGACCTATGGCTACACCTTC.

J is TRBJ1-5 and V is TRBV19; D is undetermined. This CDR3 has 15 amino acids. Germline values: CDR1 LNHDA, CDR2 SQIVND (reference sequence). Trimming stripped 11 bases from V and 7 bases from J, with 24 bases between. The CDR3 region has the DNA TGTGCCTCCCAGGCCCGGGGAGTAACGAAACAGCCCCAGCATTTT. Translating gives CASQARGVTKQPQHF.

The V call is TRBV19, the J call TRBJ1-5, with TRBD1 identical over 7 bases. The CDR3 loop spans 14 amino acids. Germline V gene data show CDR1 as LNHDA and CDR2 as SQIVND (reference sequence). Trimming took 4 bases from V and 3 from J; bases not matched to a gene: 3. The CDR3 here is CASSTTGDNQPQHF. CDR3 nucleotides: TGTGCCAGTAGTACAACAGGGGACAATCAGCCCCAGCATTTT.

CDR3 residues: CASSPRRNSYEQYF. CDR3 sequence (DNA): TGTGCCAGCAGCCCCAGGAGGAACTCCTACGAGCAGTACTTC. This rearrangement joins TRBV3-1 (or the pseudogene TRBV3-2) to TRBJ2-7; tentatively, D is TRBD2 (5 bases). The CDR3 sequence is 14 residues long. The germline CDR1 and CDR2 sequences are LGHDT and YNNKEL (reference sequence). V was cut by 4 bases and J by 0 bases, with 10 bases left in between.

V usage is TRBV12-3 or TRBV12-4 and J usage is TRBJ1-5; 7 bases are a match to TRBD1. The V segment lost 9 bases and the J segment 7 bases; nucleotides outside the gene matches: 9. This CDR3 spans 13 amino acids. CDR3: CASLQGWGQPQHF. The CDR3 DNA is TGTGCCAGTTTACAGGGGTGGGGGCAGCCCCAGCATTTT.

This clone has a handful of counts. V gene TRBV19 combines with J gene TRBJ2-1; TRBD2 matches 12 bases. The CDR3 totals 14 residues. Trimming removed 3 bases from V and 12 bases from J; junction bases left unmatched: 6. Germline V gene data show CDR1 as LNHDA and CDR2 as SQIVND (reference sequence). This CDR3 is CASSISSGGDGQFF. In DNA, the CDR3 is TGTGCCAGTAGTATCTCTAGCGGGGGGGACGGGCAGTTCTTC.

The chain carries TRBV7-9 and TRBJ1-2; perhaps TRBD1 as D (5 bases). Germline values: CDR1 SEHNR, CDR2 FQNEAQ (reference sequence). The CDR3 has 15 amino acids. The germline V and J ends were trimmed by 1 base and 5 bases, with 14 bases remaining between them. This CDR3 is CASSLVGAEAYGYTF. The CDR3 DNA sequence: TGTGCCAGCAGCTTAGTCGGGGCGGAAGCTTATGGCTACACCTTC.

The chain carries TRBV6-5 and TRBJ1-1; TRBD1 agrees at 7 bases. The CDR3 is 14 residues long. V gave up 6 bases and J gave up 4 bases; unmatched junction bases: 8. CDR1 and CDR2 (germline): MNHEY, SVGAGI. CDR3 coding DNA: TGTGCCAGCAGGCACAGGGGCGGAGGCACTGAAGCTTTCTTT. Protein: CASRHRGGGTEAFF.

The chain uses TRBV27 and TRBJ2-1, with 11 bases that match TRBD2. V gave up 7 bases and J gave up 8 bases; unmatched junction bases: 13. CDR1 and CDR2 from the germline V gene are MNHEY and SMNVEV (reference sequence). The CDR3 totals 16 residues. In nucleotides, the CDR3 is TGTGCCAGCAAGTCTTTTAGGACTAGCGGGCTCTATGAGCAGTTCTTC. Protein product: CASKSFRTSGLYEQFF.

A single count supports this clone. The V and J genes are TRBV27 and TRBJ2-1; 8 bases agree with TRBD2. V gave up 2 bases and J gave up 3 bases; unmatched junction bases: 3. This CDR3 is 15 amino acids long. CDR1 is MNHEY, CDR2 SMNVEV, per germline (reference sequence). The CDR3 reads CASSLAGGNYNEQFF. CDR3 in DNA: TGTGCCAGCAGTTTAGCGGGGGGAAACTACAATGAGCAGTTCTTC.

CDR3 nucleotide sequence: TGTGCCAGCAGCTTAGCCGCGCGGCAGTTGGGGGGCTCTACCGGGGAGCTGTTTTTT. It is translated as CASSLAARQLGGSTGELFF. The rearrangement uses TRBV7-2 and TRBJ2-2; D may match TRBD1 or TRBD2 (6 bases each). Looked up from germline, CDR1 is SGHTA and CDR2 is FQGNSA. V was clipped by 0 bases and J by 5 bases, with 22 bases between them. The CDR3 is 19 residues long.

The CDR3 DNA reads TGCAGCGTGGAACCTTTCGATGTGGGGTCGAATACGCAGTATTTT. Its translation is CSVEPFDVGSNTQYF. The rearrangement joins TRBV29-1 to TRBJ2-3, with D unclear. Trimming took off 6 bases at V and 7 bases at J, with 23 bases between the two ends. There are 15 residues in the CDR3. Germline V gives CDR1 SQVTM, CDR2 ANQGSEA.

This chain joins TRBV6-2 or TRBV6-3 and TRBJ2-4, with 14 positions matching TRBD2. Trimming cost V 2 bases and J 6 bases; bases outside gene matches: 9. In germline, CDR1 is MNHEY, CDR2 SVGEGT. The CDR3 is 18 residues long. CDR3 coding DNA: TGTGCCAGCAGTTACCCGAACGGGACTAGCGGGGGTAGAAACATTCAGTACTTC. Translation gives CASSYPNGTSGGRNIQYF.

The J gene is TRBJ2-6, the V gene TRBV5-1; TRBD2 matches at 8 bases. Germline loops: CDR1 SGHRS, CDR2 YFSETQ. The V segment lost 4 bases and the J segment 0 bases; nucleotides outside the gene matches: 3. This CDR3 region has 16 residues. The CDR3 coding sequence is TGCGCCAGCAGCCGGGAGGGCACCTCTGGGGCCAACGTCCTGACTTTC. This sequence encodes CASSREGTSGANVLTF. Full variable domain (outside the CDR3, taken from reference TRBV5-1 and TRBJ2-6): KAGVTQTPRYLIKTRGQQVTLSCSPISGHRSVSWYQQTPGQGLQFLFEYFSETQRNKGNFPGRFSGRQFSNSRSEMNVSTLELGDSALYLCASSREGTSGANVLTFGAGSRLTVL.

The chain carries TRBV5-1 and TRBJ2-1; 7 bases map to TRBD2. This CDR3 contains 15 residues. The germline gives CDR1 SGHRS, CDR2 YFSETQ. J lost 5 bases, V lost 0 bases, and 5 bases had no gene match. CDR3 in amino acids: CASSLVASGNNEQFF. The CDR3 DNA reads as TGCGCCAGCAGCTTGGTGGCTAGCGGTAACAATGAGCAGTTCTTC.

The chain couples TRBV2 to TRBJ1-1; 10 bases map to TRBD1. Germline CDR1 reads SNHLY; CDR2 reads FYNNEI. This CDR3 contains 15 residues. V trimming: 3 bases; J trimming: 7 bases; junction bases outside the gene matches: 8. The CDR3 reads CASSETGGGVGEAFF. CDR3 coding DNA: TGTGCCAGCAGTGAGACAGGGGGCGGTGTAGGTGAAGCTTTCTTT.

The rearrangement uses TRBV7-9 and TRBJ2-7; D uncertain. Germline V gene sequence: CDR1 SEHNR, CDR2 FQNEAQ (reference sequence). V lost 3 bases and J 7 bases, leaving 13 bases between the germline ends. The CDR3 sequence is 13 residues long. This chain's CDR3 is CASSFGPRGEQYF. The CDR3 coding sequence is TGTGCCAGCAGCTTCGGCCCCCGAGGAGAGCAGTACTTC. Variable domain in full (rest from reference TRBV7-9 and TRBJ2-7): DTGVSQNPRHKITKRGQNVTFRCDPISEHNRLYWYRQTLGQGPEFLTYFQNEAQLEKSRLLSDRFSAERPKGSFSTLEIQRTEQGDSAMYLCASSFGPRGEQYFGPGTRLTVT.